The rows below give T cell receptor beta chains drawn from one sample of a study of blood T cells in healthy people across ages. TCRdb re-derived calls from the 5' RACE reads in MiXCR, one entry per CDR3 protein. The table lists 780,000 or so distinct CDR3 sequences, about 25% of them singletons, with approximately 3.7% in the top ten. These data were also reused for a study on T cells of mothers and their children.

Source material: blood. The origin of the receptors is a boy aged 10-17 years in good health. CDR3s include the opening cysteine and the closing phenylalanine or tryptophan. The order of the fields is J gene, D gene, clone size, V gene, CDR3 protein, CDR3 DNA. The D gene is left open where the match is weak. A clone size is listed for some rows: how often the clone was seen (once, few, many), or a class if it is expanded.

j_gene: TRBJ2-1
d_gene: TRBD2
abundance: many
v_gene: TRBV29-1
CDR3aa: CSVVGLAAYNEQFF
CDR3nt: TGCAGCGTTGTAGGACTAGCGGCCTACAATGAGCAGTTCTTC

j_gene: TRBJ1-1
d_gene: -
abundance: once
v_gene: TRBV4-1
CDR3aa: CASSQENIAAGNTEAFF
CDR3nt: TGCGCCAGCAGCCAAGAGAATATCGCGGCCGGGAACACTGAAGCTTTCTTT

j_gene: TRBJ2-2
d_gene: -
abundance: few
v_gene: TRBV20-1
CDR3aa: CSAPKSLQPGELFF
CDR3nt: TGCAGTGCTCCGAAATCCCTACAACCCGGGGAGCTGTTTTTT

j_gene: TRBJ1-4
d_gene: TRBD1
abundance: -
v_gene: TRBV4-1
CDR3aa: CASSHWDSITRGEKLFF
CDR3nt: TGCGCCAGCAGCCATTGGGACAGTATAACCAGAGGTGAAAAACTGTTTTTT

j_gene: TRBJ2-1
d_gene: TRBD2
abundance: few
v_gene: TRBV5-6
CDR3aa: CASRGLAGDNEQFF
CDR3nt: TGTGCCAGCAGGGGACTAGCGGGAGACAATGAGCAGTTCTTC

j_gene: TRBJ2-5
d_gene: -
abundance: few
v_gene: TRBV5-1
CDR3aa: CATCWDGSGETQYF
CDR3nt: TGCGCCACCTGCTGGGACGGGAGCGGAGAGACCCAGTACTTC

j_gene: TRBJ2-2
d_gene: -
abundance: few
v_gene: TRBV11-2
CDR3aa: CASSPGRWEKNTGELFF
CDR3nt: TGTGCCAGCAGCCCTGGGCGGTGGGAGAAGAACACCGGGGAGCTGTTTTTT

j_gene: TRBJ1-1
d_gene: -
abundance: -
v_gene: TRBV19
CDR3aa: CASCRSLNTEAFF
CDR3nt: TGTGCCAGTTGCAGAAGCCTGAACACTGAAGCTTTCTTT

j_gene: TRBJ2-3
d_gene: -
abundance: few
v_gene: TRBV15
CDR3aa: CATSSTIVVDADTQYF
CDR3nt: TGTGCCACCAGCTCTACCATTGTGGTAGATGCAGATACGCAGTATTTT

j_gene: TRBJ2-1
d_gene: TRBD1
abundance: few
v_gene: TRBV7-2
CDR3aa: CASSPRTGGANEQFF
CDR3nt: TGTGCCAGCAGCCCCCGGACAGGGGGTGCGAATGAGCAGTTCTTC

j_gene: TRBJ1-4
d_gene: -
abundance: -
v_gene: TRBV20-1
CDR3aa: CSASGGAEKLFF
CDR3nt: TGCAGTGCTAGCGGGGGTGCGGAAAAACTGTTTTTT

j_gene: TRBJ2-3
d_gene: TRBD2
abundance: -
v_gene: TRBV5-1
CDR3aa: CASSSFPGTSGGTDTQYF
CDR3nt: TGCGCCAGCAGCTCCTTCCCCGGGACTAGCGGGGGCACAGATACGCAGTATTTT

j_gene: TRBJ2-1
d_gene: TRBD2
abundance: -
v_gene: TRBV5-1
CDR3aa: CASSGGLAGVGDEQFF
CDR3nt: TGCGCCAGCAGCGGGGGACTAGCGGGAGTGGGCGATGAGCAGTTCTTC

j_gene: TRBJ1-2
d_gene: -
abundance: -
v_gene: TRBV29-1
CDR3aa: CSVTPTDQSNYGYTF
CDR3nt: TGCAGCGTGACTCCAACGGACCAATCTAACTATGGCTACACCTTC

j_gene: TRBJ2-7
d_gene: TRBD2
abundance: -
v_gene: TRBV7-2
CDR3aa: CASSLVGSGSLYEQYF
CDR3nt: TGTGCCAGCAGCTTAGTTGGTAGCGGGAGTCTCTACGAGCAGTACTTC